This TCR beta chain was sequenced in a study of T-cell reconstitution after alpha-beta-depleted transplantation in children. As it was prepared, the TCRbeta library received unique molecular identifiers. In TCRdb, the PCR reads were re-called with MiXCR into one record per CDR3 protein. The sample records just over 950,000 distinct CDR3 sequences, around 30% being singletons. The germline V gene encodes CDR1 GTSNPN and CDR2 SVGIG (reference sequence). This CDR3 spans 13 amino acids. Deletions cut 2 bases from V and 7 bases from J, with 14 bases between. The clonotype originates from a boy under two years old who had a stem cell transplant for SCID, so the T cells may come from the graft donor. The sample was PBMCs, mostly from graft donor cells, taken 360 days after TCRalphabeta/CD19-depleted stem cell transplant. J is TRBJ1-2 and V is TRBV30; D call uncertain. The CDR3 loop is CAWSPNNRGGYTF. In DNA, the CDR3 is TGTGCCTGGAGTCCCAACAACCGGGGTGGCTACACCTTC. Full variable domain (rest looked up from reference TRBV30 and TRBJ1-2): SQTIHQWPATLVQPVGSPLSLECTVEGTSNPNLYWYRQAAGRGLQLLFYSVGIGQISSEVPQNLSASRPQDRQFILSSKKLLLSDSGFYLCAWSPNNRGGYTFGSGTRLTVV.